This TCR beta chain was retrieved from a study of pediatric ulcerative colitis. Study results and caveats: Rectal repertoires separated controls, mild-moderate and acute severe colitis. No controls had the two rectal clonotypes shared by ulcerative colitis patients.

Comment on this clone: Its target is not known.

Germline V gives CDR1 GTSNPN, CDR2 SVGIG (reference sequence). V shed 6 bases and J 4 bases; nucleotides not matched to a gene: 6. CDR3 length: 13 amino acids. The rectum was sampled with one to two pinch biopsies at colonoscopy. The protocol was immunoSEQ multiplex PCR, while the TCRdb copy is restricted to in-frame clones and leaves out a portion. The table records about 36,000 clones, around 73% of them present only once. This sequence was found in a boy under 18 with moderate ulcerative colitis. The J gene is TRBJ1-3, the V gene TRBV30; 7 bases line up with TRBD1. Material for sequencing was gut tissue. The CDR3 sequence is CACIGDSGNTIYF. The CDR3, as DNA: TGTGCCTGTATCGGGGACAGCGGAAACACCATATATTTT.